The next 10 T cell receptor beta chains were all read from a single sample in a study of regulatory T cells in long-lasting Graves disease. Time point given: newly diagnosed GD, antithyroid drugs for less than 3 months. With RNA extracted from PBMCs as input, the TCR library was made. TCR beta libraries were built with iRepertoire HTBI primers and Arm-PCR of CDR3 regions. TCRdb ran MiXCR on the multiplex PCR reads and lists one entry per CDR3 protein. The table shows under 300,000 distinct CDR3 sequences, with about 18% occurring only once. These data are also associated with another study on T cells in Graves' hyperthyroidism and ophthalmopathy.

The input for sequencing was peripheral blood mononuclear cells (PBMCs), taken at new diagnosis, from a patient treated with antithyroid drugs. The origin of the receptors is a woman in her thirties with Graves disease.

This clonotype was counted many times. This chain joins TRBV6-2 or TRBV6-3 and TRBJ2-5, with D possibly matching TRBD2 (6 bases). The length of the CDR3 is 16 residues. The germline V and J ends were trimmed by 8 bases and 2 bases, with 21 bases remaining between them. Germline V gene sequence: CDR1 MNHEY, CDR2 SVGEGT. The CDR3 loop is CASQIGGPSIQETQYF. As DNA, the CDR3 is TGTGCCAGCCAGATTGGAGGGCCTAGTATTCAAGAGACCCAGTACTTC.

In its sample, this clonotype was seen many times. The chain couples TRBV7-6 to TRBJ1-1; no clear D gene. The V gene lost 4 bases and the J gene lost 6 bases, with 12 bases spanning the gap. CDR1 and CDR2 (germline): SGHVS, FNYEAQ. CDR3 length equals 13 residues. CDR3 region: CASSSLRRAEAFF. The CDR3 DNA is TGTGCCAGCAGCTCTCTTCGGCGGGCTGAAGCTTTCTTT.

This clonotype came up many times. V is TRBV5-5 and J is TRBJ2-7, with 7 bases that match TRBD1. After removal of 4 bases from V and 3 bases from J, the junction contained 4 bases not matched to a gene. Germline loops: CDR1 SGHKS, CDR2 YYEKEE (reference sequence). CDR3 length: 13 residues. CDR3 nucleotide sequence: TGTGCCAGCAGCGTAGACAGGGACTACGAGCAGTACTTC. Residues: CASSVDRDYEQYF.

This clonotype was recorded many times. V usage is TRBV6-1 and J usage is TRBJ1-2; a weak D match, TRBD1 (5 bases). Germline CDR1 is MNHNS and CDR2 is SASEGT. The CDR3 runs to 13 residues. The ends were cut back, 7 bases at V and 4 bases at J, with 13 bases in the middle. CDR3 nucleotides: TGTGCCAGCACCCCAGGGCAGCCCTATGGCTACACCTTC. Protein product: CASTPGQPYGYTF.

In its sample, this clonotype was seen many times. CDR3: CASSEYYRQYF. DNA for the CDR3: TGTGCCAGCAGTGAATACTACAGACAGTACTTC. J is TRBJ2-7 and V is TRBV6-1; D unclear. Germline values: CDR1 MNHNS, CDR2 SASEGT. The CDR3 runs to 11 residues. V was clipped by 2 bases and J by 10 bases, with 9 bases between them.

Remarks on this clonotype: One end of the junction is discordant with germline, which a read error may explain. This sequence joins TRBV27 and TRBJ1-1, with D unclear. The germline gives CDR1 MNHEY, CDR2 SMNVEV (reference sequence). CDR3 size: 14 residues. The CDR3 sequence is CASGLTAANTEAFF. DNA for the CDR3: TGTGCCAGCGGTTTAACGGCAGCTAACACTGAAGCTTTCTTT.

This clonotype was detected ten times or more. The chain employs TRBV5-1 and TRBJ2-7, with TRBD2 identical over 11 bases. Germline V gene lookup returns CDR1 SGHRS and CDR2 YFSETQ. This CDR3 is 15 amino acids long. Trimming removed 6 bases from V and 2 bases from J; junction bases left unmatched: 7. The CDR3 nucleotides read TGCGCCAGCATTAGTGGGACTAGCGGCGCCTACGAGCAGTACTTC. Encoded protein: CASISGTSGAYEQYF.

This clonotype was seen many times. The CDR3 DNA is TGTGCCAGCAGTGGACCCGGGAATCAAGCTTTCTTT. As protein: CASSGPGNQAFF. The chain couples TRBV2 to TRBJ1-1; D is undetermined. Germline V CDR1 and CDR2: SNHLY, FYNNEI. The CDR3 runs 12 residues. V was pared by 4 bases and J by 9 bases, with 12 bases between.

This clonotype occurred many times. The gene calls are TRBV7-9 and TRBJ1-5, with D possibly matching TRBD1 (6 bases). With 5 bases removed from V and 1 base from J, the gap between germline ends came to 9 bases. The CDR3 is made up of 14 amino acids. CDR1 SEHNR and CDR2 FQNEAQ come from the germline V gene (reference sequence). The CDR3 DNA follows: TGTGCCAGCAGCCGGGGGGCCAGCAATCAGCCCCAGCATTTT. Its protein is CASSRGASNQPQHF.

This clonotype showed up many times. The V gene is TRBV7-2, the J gene TRBJ2-7, with D uncertain. V was cut by 5 bases and J by 0 bases, with 11 bases left in between. Germline CDR1 is SGHTA and CDR2 is FQGNSA. The CDR3 consists of 14 residues. The DNA of the CDR3 is TGTGCCAGCAGCGTAAGTAGAAGCTCCTACGAGCAGTACTTC. Protein product: CASSVSRSSYEQYF.